The 7 T cell receptor beta chains below all came from one sample that was sequenced in a study of T cells after somatic rescue of genetic block. Sequencing was performed with immunoSEQ multiplex PCR; in TCRdb, only in-frame clones are kept and a portion is missing. The table records tens of thousands of clones, around 90% of them present only once. The specimen sequenced was peripheral blood mononuclear cells (PBMCs). These receptors originate from a man aged 35 to 55.

The chain links TRBV18 to TRBJ1-1; 7 bases match TRBD1. Per germline, CDR1 KGHSH and CDR2 LQKENI. With V trimmed by 3 bases and J by 5 bases, 15 bases remained unmatched. CDR3 length: 17 residues. The DNA of the CDR3 is TGTGCCAGCTCACCTAGGAGGACAGGTAGGGTGGGTACTGAAGCTTTCTTT. It codes for CASSPRRTGRVGTEAFF.

V is TRBV15 and J is TRBJ2-6; tentatively, D is TRBD1 (6 bases). Germline V gives CDR1 LNHNV, CDR2 YYDKDF (reference sequence). V shed 2 bases and J shed 2 bases, with 7 bases lying between them. The length of the CDR3 is 15 residues. The DNA for the CDR3 is TGTGCCACCAGCAGAACAGGGACTGGGGCCAACGTCCTGACTTTC. Translated, it gives CATSRTGTGANVLTF.

This chain joins TRBV4-1 and TRBJ2-7; D might be TRBD1 (6 bases). Trimming took 1 base from V and 5 from J, leaving 15 bases between them. The CDR3 is 15 amino acids. The germline V gene has CDR1 MGHRA and CDR2 YSYEKL. CDR3 protein: CASSQGPTGPDEQYF. The CDR3 nucleotides read TGCGCCAGCAGCCAAGGTCCGACAGGCCCCGACGAGCAGTACTTC.

The J gene is TRBJ2-5, the V gene TRBV28; 8 positions match TRBD2. V lost 6 bases and J lost 1; bases outside the gene matches: 4. The germline V gene has CDR1 MDHEN and CDR2 SYDVKM. CDR3 length equals 14 residues. The CDR3: CASSPGGGQETQYF. The CDR3 DNA sequence: TGTGCCAGCAGCCCGGGGGGGGGCCAAGAGACCCAGTACTTC.

This clone was recorded only once. The gene calls are TRBV6-5 and TRBJ1-1; the D is unclear. V was pared by 6 bases and J by 8 bases, with 7 bases between. The CDR3 runs 10 residues. Germline V lookup: CDR1 MNHEY, CDR2 SVGAGI. The chain's CDR3 is CASSGPEAFF. The CDR3 nucleotides read TGTGCCAGCAGCGGGCCAGAAGCTTTCTTT.

CDR3 nucleotide sequence: TGTGCCACCAGCAGTTCCACAGGGGGCGCCGGAGATACGCAGTATTTT. It yields the protein CATSSSTGGAGDTQYF. The chain joins TRBV15 to TRBJ2-3; 9 bases line up with TRBD1. Germline V gene data show CDR1 as LNHNV and CDR2 as YYDKDF (reference sequence). Losses at the gene ends were 3 bases for V and 5 bases for J; bases not matched to a gene: 9. The CDR3 covers 16 residues.

J is TRBJ1-5 and V is TRBV15; D gene uncertain. The CDR3 loop spans 13 amino acids. Germline V lookup: CDR1 LNHNV, CDR2 YYDKDF (reference sequence). Between the trimmed V and J ends, which lost 4 bases and 0 bases, there was a span of 4 bases. Written as DNA, the CDR3 is TGTGCCACCAGCACTTTTAGCAATCAGCCCCAGCATTTT. Residues: CATSTFSNQPQHF. Complete variable domain (other parts from reference TRBV15 and TRBJ1-5): DAMVIQNPRYQVTQFGKPVTLSCSQTLNHNVMYWYQQKSSQAPKLLFHYYDKDFNNEADTPDNFQSRRPNTSFCFLDIRSPGLGDTAMYLCATSTFSNQPQHFGDGTRLSIL.